The 18 T cell receptor beta chains in this list originate from one sample, sequenced in a study of blood T cell repertoires in COVID-19. The protocol was immunoSEQ multiplex PCR, while the TCRdb copy is restricted to in-frame clones and leaves out a portion. Of about 180,000 clones in the sample, roughly 80% were seen once. Sequencing used peripheral blood. These receptors were taken from a woman in her 70s with acute or convalescent COVID-19.

The chain links TRBV7-2 to TRBJ1-3; 7 bases align to TRBD1. The V gene end was trimmed by 5 bases and the J gene end by 0 bases; junction bases not matched to a gene: 10. Germline values: CDR1 SGHTA, CDR2 FQGNSA. This CDR3 has 17 amino acids. CDR3: CASSTRQGSGSGNTIYF. CDR3 nucleotides: TGTGCCAGCAGCACCCGACAGGGTTCCGGCTCTGGAAACACCATATATTTT. The full variable domain, its missing parts supplied by reference TRBV7-2 and TRBJ1-3, is GAGVSQSPSNKVTEKGKDVELRCDPISGHTALYWYRQSLGQGLEFLIYFQGNSAPDKSGLPSDRFSAERTGGSVSTLTIQRTQQEDSAVYLCASSTRQGSGSGNTIYFGEGSWLTVV.

This clone has only a few counts. J is TRBJ1-2 and V is TRBV7-9; D perhaps matches TRBD1 (5 bases). The CDR3 contains 17 residues. Trimming cost V 6 bases and J 1 base, with 21 bases left between them. CDR1 SEHNR and CDR2 FQNEAQ come from the germline V gene (reference sequence). CDR3 bases: TGTGCCAGCAGGCGCGACCAGGGAGGTCGGGTTAACTATGGCTACACCTTC. Its protein product is CASRRDQGGRVNYGYTF.

The V gene is TRBV6-5, the J gene TRBJ1-6; D is uncertain. This CDR3 spans 14 amino acids. Germline lookup yields CDR1 MNHEY and CDR2 SVGAGI. V gave up 7 bases and J gave up 0 bases, with 7 bases separating them. The CDR3 DNA reads TGTGCCAGCAAAGGGAGCTCCTATAATTCACCCCTCCACTTT. Residues: CASKGSSYNSPLHF.

This clone has only a few counts. The chain uses TRBV30 and TRBJ1-1, with D perhaps TRBD1 (5 bases). V lost 7 bases and J 1 base, leaving 10 bases between the germline ends. The germline gives CDR1 GTSNPN, CDR2 SVGIG (reference sequence). The CDR3 extends over 12 amino acids. Here the CDR3 reads CASGRENTEAFF. CDR3 sequence (DNA): TGTGCCTCGGGACGGGAGAACACTGAAGCTTTCTTT. The full variable domain, in which reference TRBV30 and TRBJ1-1 provide the parts outside the CDR3, is SQTIHQWPATLVQPVGSPLSLECTVEGTSNPNLYWYRQAAGRGLQLLFYSVGIGQISSEVPQNLSASRPQDRQFILSSKKLLLSDSGFYLCASGRENTEAFFGQGTRLTVV.

The rearrangement uses TRBV7-6 and TRBJ1-2, with 7 bases lining up with TRBD1. Germline loops: CDR1 SGHVS, CDR2 FNYEAQ. This CDR3 comprises 15 residues. The ends lost 4 bases at V and 3 bases at J; junction bases unmatched: 8. This CDR3 is CASSSRQGIDYGYTF. DNA of the CDR3: TGTGCCAGCAGCTCAAGACAGGGTATAGACTATGGCTACACCTTC.

This chain joins TRBV11-2 and TRBJ2-3, with D possibly TRBD2 on 5 matching bases. Deletions cut 1 base from V and 0 bases from J, with 17 bases between. The germline V gene encodes CDR1 SGHAT and CDR2 FQNNGV. The CDR3 covers 18 residues. The CDR3 bases are TGTGCCAGCAGCTTAGCCCTACGGAGCGGAGTGAGCACAGATACGCAGTATTTT. Protein product: CASSLALRSGVSTDTQYF. Full variable domain (rest looked up from reference TRBV11-2 and TRBJ2-3): EAGVAQSPRYKIIEKRQSVAFWCNPISGHATLYWYQQILGQGPKLLIQFQNNGVVDDSQLPKDRFSAERLKGVDSTLKIQPAKLEDSAVYLCASSLALRSGVSTDTQYFGPGTRLTVL.

V is TRBV7-2 and J is TRBJ1-2; TRBD1 agrees at 8 bases. Germline CDR1 SGHTA, CDR2 FQGNSA. This CDR3 has 14 amino acids. V shed 1 base, J shed 7 bases, and the junction held 5 bases outside the gene matches. CDR3 protein: CASSLGTGSSGYTF. The CDR3 DNA reads as TGTGCCAGCAGCTTAGGGACAGGGTCTTCTGGCTACACCTTC.

This chain joins TRBV28 and TRBJ2-2; 8 bases fit TRBD1. The germline V gene encodes CDR1 MDHEN and CDR2 SYDVKM. Unmatched junction bases numbered 16, after V lost 8 bases and J lost 5 bases. CDR3 length equals 17 residues. CDR3 sequence: CASVPWSETGVTGELFF. CDR3 nucleotides: TGTGCCAGCGTTCCTTGGTCCGAGACAGGGGTAACCGGGGAGCTGTTTTTT.

The genes are TRBV4-1 and TRBJ1-5; no reliable D call. The germline V gene encodes CDR1 MGHRA and CDR2 YSYEKL. V gave up 2 bases and J gave up 0 bases, with 8 bases separating them. This CDR3 has 15 amino acids. CDR3 DNA sequence: TGCGCCAGCAGCCAAAGCATGAATAGCAATCAGCCCCAGCATTTT. Translated, it gives CASSQSMNSNQPQHF.

The CDR3 loop is CASSPPAGEAFF. The DNA of the CDR3 is TGTGCCAGCAGCCCCCCGGCAGGGGAAGCTTTCTTT. The chain employs TRBV2 and TRBJ1-1, with a weak D call TRBD1 (5 bases). This CDR3 comprises 12 residues. Germline V gene lookup returns CDR1 SNHLY and CDR2 FYNNEI. Trimming cost V 6 bases and J 8 bases, with 13 bases left between them.

In its sample, this clone was seen once. CDR3 in amino acids: CASSQDQRSHYEQYF. The CDR3 DNA follows: TGTGCCAGCAGCCAAGACCAGCGAAGTCACTACGAGCAGTACTTC. The chain employs TRBV4-2 and TRBJ2-7; no reliable D call. Looked up from germline, CDR1 is LGHNA and CDR2 is YNFKEQ. V shed 0 bases and J shed 3 bases, with 12 bases lying between them. The CDR3 length is 15 residues.

The V and J genes are TRBV7-2 and TRBJ2-7, with a tentative D call TRBD2 (5 bases). V lost 1 base and J 3 bases, leaving 16 bases between the germline ends. CDR3 length equals 16 residues. Germline V lookup: CDR1 SGHTA, CDR2 FQGNSA. This CDR3 reads CASSLVYWGEGYEQYF. The DNA of the CDR3 is TGTGCCAGCAGCTTAGTATATTGGGGAGAGGGCTACGAGCAGTACTTC.

V usage is TRBV18 and J usage is TRBJ1-2; 7 nucleotides align to TRBD1. CDR1 is KGHSH and CDR2 is LQKENI in the germline V gene. This CDR3 is built from 14 residues. J was trimmed by 5 bases and V by 3 bases; bases with no gene match: 6. This CDR3 is CASSPPAGQYGYTF. The CDR3 region has the DNA TGTGCCAGCTCACCTCCCGCGGGACAGTATGGCTACACCTTC.

The V gene is TRBV2, the J gene TRBJ2-7; D remains unclear. Trimming removed 3 bases from V and 2 bases from J, with 11 bases in between. Germline assignment: CDR1 SNHLY and CDR2 FYNNEI. The CDR3 is made up of 14 amino acids. CDR3 protein: CASSDPQPTYEQYF. DNA for the CDR3: TGTGCCAGCAGTGATCCACAGCCAACCTACGAGCAGTACTTC. Using reference TRBV2 and TRBJ2-7 for the parts outside the CDR3, the full variable domain is EPEVTQTPSHQVTQMGQEVILRCVPISNHLYFYWYRQILGQKVEFLVSFYNNEISEKSEIFDDQFSVERPDGSNFTLKIRSTKLEDSAMYFCASSDPQPTYEQYFGPGTRLTVT.

CDR3 nucleotides: TGTGCCAGCAGTTACTCGTCTAACACCATATATTTT. Protein product: CASSYSSNTIYF. The rearrangement links TRBV6-2 or TRBV6-3 to TRBJ1-3; D remains ambiguous. Germline CDR1 MNHEY, CDR2 SVGEGT. V was pared by 0 bases and J by 7 bases, with 4 bases between. The CDR3 loop spans 12 amino acids.

This clone was seen more than once but under ten times. This rearrangement joins TRBV11-2 to TRBJ1-1; weak D call: TRBD1 (6 bases). Trimming took 3 bases from V and 5 from J, leaving 19 bases between them. This CDR3 region has 16 residues. Per germline, CDR1 SGHAT and CDR2 FQNNGV. CDR3 protein: CASSFYVGGQWTEAFF. Written as DNA, the CDR3 is TGTGCCAGCAGCTTTTATGTGGGGGGGCAGTGGACTGAAGCTTTCTTT.

V is TRBV11-1 and J is TRBJ2-5; 10 nucleotides match TRBD1. The CDR3 totals 13 residues. The V gene's germline CDR1 is SGHAT and CDR2 FQDESV (reference sequence). V trimming: 5 bases; J trimming: 4 bases; junction bases outside the gene matches: 1. The CDR3 DNA sequence: TGTGCCAGCAGCCGGGACAGGGGAGAGACCCAGTACTTC. Its translation: CASSRDRGETQYF.

This clone has only a few counts. This sequence joins TRBV7-8 and TRBJ2-3, with 8 positions matching TRBD2. V dropped 5 bases and J dropped 9; count of bases not matched to a gene: 10. This CDR3 contains 14 residues. The germline V gene has CDR1 SGHVS and CDR2 FQNEAQ. CDR3 in amino acids: CASSRDPSGRTQYF. CDR3 sequence (DNA): TGTGCCAGCAGCCGAGACCCAAGCGGGAGAACGCAGTATTTT.